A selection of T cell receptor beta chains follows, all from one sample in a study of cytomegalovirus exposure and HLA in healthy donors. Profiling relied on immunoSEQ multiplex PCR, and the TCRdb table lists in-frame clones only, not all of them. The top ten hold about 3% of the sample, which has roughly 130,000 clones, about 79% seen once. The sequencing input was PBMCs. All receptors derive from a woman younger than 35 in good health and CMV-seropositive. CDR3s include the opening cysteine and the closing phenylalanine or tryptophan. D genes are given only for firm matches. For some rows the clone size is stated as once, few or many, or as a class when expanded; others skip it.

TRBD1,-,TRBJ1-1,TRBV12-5,TGTGCTAGTGGTCCAGGACAGGGTAAAGCTTTCTTT,CASGPGQGKAFF
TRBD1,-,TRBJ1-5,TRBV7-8,TGTGCCAGCAGTCGGGACAGGTCGGCTCAGCCCCAGCATTTT,CASSRDRSAQPQHF
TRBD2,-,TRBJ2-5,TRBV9,TGTGCCAGCAGCCGAGACAGCGGGGCAGAGACCCAGTACTTC,CASSRDSGAETQYF
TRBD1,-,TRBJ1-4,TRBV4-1,TGCGCCAGCAGCCAGGTGGGACAGGAAGAAAAACTGTTTTTT,CASSQVGQEEKLFF
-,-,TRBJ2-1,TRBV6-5,TGTGCCAGCAGTTACAGGGAGGGGGACTATGAGCAGTTCTTC,CASSYREGDYEQFF
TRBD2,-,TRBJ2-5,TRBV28,TGTGCCAGCAGTCCCACCCACGAGATTAGCGGGGGGGCCAAGAGGGCCCAGTACTTC,CASSPTHEISGGAKRAQYF
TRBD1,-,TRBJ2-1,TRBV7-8,TGTGCCAGCAGCCCGACAGGGGAGAGCTCCTACAATGAGCAGTTCTTC,CASSPTGESSYNEQFF
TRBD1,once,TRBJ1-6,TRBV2,TGTGCCAGCAGTCCTCCGGGACAGGGAAATTCACCCCTCCACTTT,CASSPPGQGNSPLHF
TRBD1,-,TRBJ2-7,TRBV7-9,TGTTCCAGCAGCCCCTGGACAGGGGGCTACGACGAGCAGTACTTC,CSSSPWTGGYDEQYF
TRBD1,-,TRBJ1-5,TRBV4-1,TGCGCCAGCAGCCAGTCCCTTACAGGGGGTCAGCCCCAGCATTTT,CASSQSLTGGQPQHF
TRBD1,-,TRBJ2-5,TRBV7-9,TGTGCCAGCAGCTTCCCCGGACAGGGGCAAGGGACCCAGTACTTC,CASSFPGQGQGTQYF
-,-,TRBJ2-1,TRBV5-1,TGCGCCAGCAGCTTGGAACAGCATGAGCAGTTCTTC,CASSLEQHEQFF
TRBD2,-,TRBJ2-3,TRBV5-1,TGCGCCAGCAGCCCGGGTTGGCGGGGGGCGGGCACAGATACGCAGTATTTT,CASSPGWRGAGTDTQYF
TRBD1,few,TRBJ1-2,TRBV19,TGTGCCACCGAAGACCGGGACAGGCATTATGGCTACACCTTC,CATEDRDRHYGYTF
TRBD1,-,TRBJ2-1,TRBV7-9,TGTGCCAGCAGCCGTGGGACAGCTTACAATGAGCAGTTCTTC,CASSRGTAYNEQFF
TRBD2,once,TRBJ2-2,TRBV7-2,TGTGCCAGCAGCACCGGACTAGCGGCGAACACCGGGGAGCTGTTTTTT,CASSTGLAANTGELFF
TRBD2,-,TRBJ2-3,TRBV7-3,TGTGCCAGCAGCTTATCAGCGGGGGCCACAGATACGCAGTATTTT,CASSLSAGATDTQYF
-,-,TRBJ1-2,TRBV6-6,TGTGCCAGCAGTTACCCAGGGGTCGGCTACACCTTC,CASSYPGVGYTF
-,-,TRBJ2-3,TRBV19,TGTGCCAGCCGGGGCAGGGGGGAAGACGCAGATACGCAGTATTTT,CASRGRGEDADTQYF
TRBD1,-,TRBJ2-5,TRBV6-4,TGTGCCAGCAGTGGTCCGGACAGGGGGAAGAGTGGGACCCAGTACTTC,CASSGPDRGKSGTQYF
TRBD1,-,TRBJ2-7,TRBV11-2,TGTGCCAGCAGCCTCTCCGAAGGACAGGGAGCCTACGAGCAGTACTTC,CASSLSEGQGAYEQYF
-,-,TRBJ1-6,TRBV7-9,TGTGCCAGCCACGAGGAACAGGGTTCGGATAATTCACCCCTCCACTTT,CASHEEQGSDNSPLHF
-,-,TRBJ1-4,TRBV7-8,TGTGCCAGCAGCTCCGGCCGACAGTTCCTGTCGGAAGGACTGTTTTTT,CASSSGRQFLSEGLFF
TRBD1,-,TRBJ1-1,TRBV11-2,TGTGCCAGCAGCTCAACAGGGGGCTGGAACACTGAAGCTTTCTTT,CASSSTGGWNTEAFF
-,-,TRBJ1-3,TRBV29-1,TGCAGCGTTGAGTGGGAGAACCTATCTGGAAACACCATATATTTT,CSVEWENLSGNTIYF
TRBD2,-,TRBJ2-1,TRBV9,TGTGCCAGCAGCTTAACTAGCGGGGGGTACAATGAGCAGTTCTTC,CASSLTSGGYNEQFF
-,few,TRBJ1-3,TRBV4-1,TGCGCCAGCAGCCAAGTATCGCGTGGAAACACCATATATTTT,CASSQVSRGNTIYF
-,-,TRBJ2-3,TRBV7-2,TGTGCCAGCAGCTTAGGAGGAAACCCTAGCACAGATACGCAGTATTTT,CASSLGGNPSTDTQYF
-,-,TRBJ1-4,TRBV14,TGTGCCAGCAGCCAAGAACCCAGGGCCCGGAGTGAAAAACTGTTTTTT,CASSQEPRARSEKLFF
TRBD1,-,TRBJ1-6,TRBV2,TGTGCCAGCAGTAATACAGGGGGCAATTCACCCCTCCACTTT,CASSNTGGNSPLHF
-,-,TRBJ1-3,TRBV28,TGTGCCAGCGGCCGGGACACCGATTTATATTTT,CASGRDTDLYF
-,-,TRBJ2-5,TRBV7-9,TGTGCCAGCAGCTCCATTCGGGAGACCCAGTACTTC,CASSSIRETQYF
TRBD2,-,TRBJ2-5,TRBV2,TGTGCCAGCAGTGAATTTGGGGGGGGAACTCCCGAAGAGACCCAGTACTTC,CASSEFGGGTPEETQYF
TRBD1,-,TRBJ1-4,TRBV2,TGTGCCAGCAGTGGACAGGGGGAGCTTAATGAAAAACTGTTTTTT,CASSGQGELNEKLFF
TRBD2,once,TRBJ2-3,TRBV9,TGTGCCAGCACCCTAGGGGCGGGGGAGTGGACAGATACGCAGTATTTT,CASTLGAGEWTDTQYF
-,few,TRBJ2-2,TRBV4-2,TGTGCCAGCAGCCAAGCCGCGGGGGCGGTCGGGGAGCTGTTTTTT,CASSQAAGAVGELFF
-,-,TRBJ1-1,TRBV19,TGTGCCACAACCGGGGGGACTGAAGCTTTCTTT,CATTGGTEAFF
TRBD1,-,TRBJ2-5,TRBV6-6,TGTGCCAGCAGTTATGGACAGGAGGAGACCCAGTACTTC,CASSYGQEETQYF
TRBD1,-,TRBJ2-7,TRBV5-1,TGCGCCAGCAGCCCTAGGGACAGGGCCTACGAGCAGTACTTC,CASSPRDRAYEQYF
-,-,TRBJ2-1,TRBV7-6,TGTGCCAGCAGCTTAGGATGGGGGCAGAACAATGAGCAGTTCTTC,CASSLGWGQNNEQFF
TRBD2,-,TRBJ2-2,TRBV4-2,TGTGCCAGCAGCCAAGGAAACGGGGGGGCAGACACCGGGGAGCTGTTTTTT,CASSQGNGGADTGELFF
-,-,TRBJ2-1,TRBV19,TGTGCCAGTAGTAATACAGCTTCCTACAATGAGCAGTTCTTC,CASSNTASYNEQFF
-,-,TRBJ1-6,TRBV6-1,TGTGCCAGCAGTGGCCCCCTTGGGGGGTGGAATCCACCCCTCCACTTT,CASSGPLGGWNPPLHF
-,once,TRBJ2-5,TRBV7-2,TGTGCCAGCAGCTTAGCGTATCGGAGAACCGAGACCCAGTACTTC,CASSLAYRRTETQYF